The clone carrying this TCR beta chain was picked up one time. Its antigen is unidentified. Alongside a J-beta primer mix, a sample-barcoded 5' primer served in a second PCR lasting roughly 7 to 11 cycles. Every cDNA molecule carried a tag from a template-switch adaptor bearing 12 random nucleotides. TCRdb fed the 5' RACE reads into MiXCR, producing one record per CDR3 protein. Of about 670,000 distinct CDR3 sequences in the sample, more than 45% are singletons; the top ten hold approximately 12%. Samples had at least 7 million PBMCs isolated from them. V lost 1 base to trimming and J lost 13 bases, with 16 bases between them. CDR1 is LGHDT, CDR2 YNNKEL, per germline (reference sequence). The CDR3 loop spans 13 amino acids. The data belong to a study of blood T cells in healthy people across ages. Study conclusions and caveats: Comparison with aged donors showed that long-lived donors had more naive CD4+ cells and higher diversity. Strong correlation linked observed beta diversity and percent naive T cells.

The chain couples TRBV3-1 to TRBJ2-5, with D unresolved. The sample was blood. The TCR sequence derives from a woman of 80 years or more in good health. The CDR3 DNA follows: TGTGCCAGCAGCCAAGCCTATGAGATCGCCGTGTACTTC. It encodes CASSQAYEIAVYF.